The clone carrying this T cell receptor beta chain was recorded at least ten times. This sample was included in a study of T cells after yellow fever vaccination. TCRdb re-derived calls from the 5' RACE reads in MiXCR, one entry per CDR3 protein. The profile shows 60,000 to 95,000 distinct CDR3 sequences, about 7.7% of them singletons. Trimming took 0 bases from V and 7 from J, leaving 4 bases between them. The CDR3 totals 13 residues. CDR1 and CDR2 from the germline V gene are SGHTA and FQGNSA. J is TRBJ1-6 and V is TRBV7-2; D is undetermined. The sample was CD8+ T cells sorted from PBMCs, taken less than 11 days after the first yellow fever vaccination. The TCR sequence derives from a man aged 18 to 30 who received the YFV17D yellow fever vaccine. The CDR3 loop is CASSLAQNSPLHF. CDR3 in DNA: TGTGCCAGCAGCTTAGCGCAGAATTCACCCCTCCACTTT.